This TCR beta chain was sequenced for a study of T cells in Graves' hyperthyroidism and ophthalmopathy. This clonotype was recorded at least ten times. The ends lost 6 bases at V and 1 base at J; junction bases unmatched: 1. CDR1 and CDR2 (germline): DFQATT, SNEGSKA (reference sequence). CDR3 length equals 13 residues. The investigators amplified TCR beta CDR3 regions from RNA transcripts. Primed by the HTBI set, a first-round RT-PCR was run on the TCR CDR3. MiXCR, applied by TCRdb to the multiplex PCR reads, yields one record per CDR3 protein. The sample includes 450,000 to 600,000 distinct CDR3 sequences, around 13% of them seen just once.

The chain couples TRBV20-1 to TRBJ2-2, with 8 nucleotides matching TRBD1. Material for sequencing was blood. The sequence derives from a middle-aged woman with Graves' hyperthyroidism. CDR3 amino acids: CSAGTGNTGELFF. The CDR3 DNA is TGCAGTGCCGGGACAGGGAACACCGGGGAGCTGTTTTTT.